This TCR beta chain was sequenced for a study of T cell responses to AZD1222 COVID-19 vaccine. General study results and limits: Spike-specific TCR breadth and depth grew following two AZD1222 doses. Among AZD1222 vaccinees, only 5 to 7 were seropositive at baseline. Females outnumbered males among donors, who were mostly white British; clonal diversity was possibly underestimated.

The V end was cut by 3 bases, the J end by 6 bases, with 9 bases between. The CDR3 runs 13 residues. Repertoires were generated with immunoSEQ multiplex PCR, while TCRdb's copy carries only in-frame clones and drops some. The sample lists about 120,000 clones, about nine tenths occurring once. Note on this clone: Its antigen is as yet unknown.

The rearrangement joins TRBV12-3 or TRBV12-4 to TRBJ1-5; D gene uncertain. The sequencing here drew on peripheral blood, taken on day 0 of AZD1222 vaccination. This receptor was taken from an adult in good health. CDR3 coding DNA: TGTGCCAGCAGTTTTAATGAAGGTCAGCCCCAGCATTTT. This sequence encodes CASSFNEGQPQHF.